Below, 9 T cell receptor beta chains from the same sample are listed, as sequenced in a study of T cell responses to AZD1222 COVID-19 vaccine. Repertoires were generated with immunoSEQ multiplex PCR, while TCRdb's copy carries only in-frame clones and drops some. Here the sample spans 75,000 to 100,000 clones, 89% being singletons. The sample in question was peripheral blood, obtained on day 0 of AZD1222 vaccination. The receptors derive from an adult in good health.

The CDR3 DNA is TGTGCCAGTAGCGACATCAGGGTGGCTGGAAACACCATATATTTT. Its protein is CASSDIRVAGNTIYF. The chain is built from TRBV19 and TRBJ1-3; D might be TRBD1 (5 bases). Between the trimmed V and J ends, which lost 6 bases and 2 bases, there was a span of 14 bases. Germline-derived CDR1 and CDR2 are LNHDA and SQIVND (reference sequence). This CDR3 has 15 amino acids. The whole variable domain, filled in from reference TRBV19 and TRBJ1-3, reads DGGITQSPKYLFRKEGQNVTLSCEQNLNHDAMYWYRQDPGQGLRLIYYSQIVNDFQKGDIAEGYSVSREKKESFPLTVTSAQKNPTAFYLCASSDIRVAGNTIYFGEGSWLTVV.

This clone has a single count. The V and J genes are TRBV25-1 and TRBJ1-2; D possibly corresponds to TRBD1 (5 bases). This CDR3 comprises 16 residues. Deletions cut 3 bases from V and 4 bases from J, with 18 bases between. Germline values: CDR1 MGHDK, CDR2 SYGVNS. The CDR3 nucleotides read TGTGCCAGCAGTGATCCGAGAGTGGGGGGAGTCTATGGCTACACCTTC. Translated, it gives CASSDPRVGGVYGYTF.

The gene calls are TRBV2 and TRBJ2-7; no clear D. Looked up from germline, CDR1 is SNHLY and CDR2 is FYNNEI. This CDR3 has 14 residues. Trimming pared 6 bases from V and 4 bases from J, leaving 16 bases between. The CDR3 region is CASRDRHGGYEQYF. In DNA, the CDR3 is TGTGCCAGCAGGGATAGACACGGTGGATACGAGCAGTACTTC.

The chain employs TRBV5-4 and TRBJ2-2; 7 nucleotides match TRBD2. The CDR3 has 15 amino acids. V was pared by 4 bases and J by 3 bases, with 6 bases of the junction left unmatched. Germline V lookup: CDR1 SGHNT, CDR2 YYREEE (reference sequence). CDR3 nucleotide sequence: TGTGCCAGCAGCCGCGGGGGTGACGACACCGGGGAGCTGTTTTTT. This gives the protein CASSRGGDDTGELFF.

The rearrangement joins TRBV19 to TRBJ1-3; possible D gene TRBD1, 6 bases. This CDR3 has 15 amino acids. The germline CDR1 and CDR2 sequences are LNHDA and SQIVND (reference sequence). V was cut by 6 bases and J by 0 bases, with 12 bases left in between. CDR3 sequence (DNA): TGTGCCAGTAGCAAAACCAGGGGCTCTGGAAACACCATATATTTT. Protein product: CASSKTRGSGNTIYF.

The chain employs TRBV29-1 and TRBJ1-1; D might be TRBD1 (5 bases). The CDR3 has 13 amino acids. The ends were cut back, 2 bases at V and 5 bases at J, with 12 bases in the middle. Germline V gene sequence: CDR1 SQVTM, CDR2 ANQGSEA. The chain's CDR3 is CSVELGVGTEAFF. The CDR3 DNA reads as TGCAGCGTTGAACTAGGGGTAGGAACTGAAGCTTTCTTT.

The V call is TRBV28, the J call TRBJ1-5; D ambiguous. The CDR3 contains 11 residues. The germline gives CDR1 MDHEN, CDR2 SYDVKM. Deletions cut 9 bases from V and 0 bases from J, with 3 bases between. This chain's CDR3 is CASYSNQPQHF. The CDR3 DNA sequence: TGTGCCAGTTATAGCAATCAGCCCCAGCATTTT.

In its sample, this clone was seen once. This chain joins TRBV7-6 and TRBJ2-6; the D gene is possibly TRBD2 (6 bases). The CDR3 has 17 amino acids. V was trimmed by 7 bases and J by 0 bases, leaving 16 bases between them. Germline-derived CDR1 and CDR2 are SGHVS and FNYEAQ. The CDR3, as DNA: TGTGCCAGCACCCCTATGGGAGGACACTCTGGGGCCAACGTCCTGACTTTC. Translation gives CASTPMGGHSGANVLTF.

Points on this clone: One junction end does not reproduce the germline sequence, and a read error may be involved. This sequence joins TRBV10-2 and TRBJ2-3, with TRBD2 matching over 10 bases. Germline values: CDR1 WSHSY, CDR2 SAAADI. The CDR3 covers 14 residues. The CDR3 region has the DNA TGCGCCAGCATTGAGCGGGGGGGACCCGAGCCGCAGTATTTT. Translated, it gives CASIERGGPEPQYF.